The TCR beta chain under discussion was sequenced for a study of identical twins (TCRdb year 2016). Some background on the complete study: To test whether fetal clonotypes persist, the study used deep sequencing on TCR alpha and beta repertoires from monozygotic twins, unrelated adults of various ages, and cord blood. Replicate twin experiments were performed at different times using different library preparation protocols to rule out contamination. The paper as a whole reports these results and caveats: A weaker excess of twin sharing was found in beta out-of-frame sequences because the signal-to-noise ratio was lowered by fewer shared sequences. Invariant T cells such as MAIT and iNKT could partly confound zero-insertion analyses, though diverse VJ usage argued against this for most clonotypes. In monozygotic twins, out-of-frame TCR alpha sharing was systematically underestimated by recombination models, although the models agreed with sharing between unrelated individuals. Abundant cord blood beta clonotypes had fewer insertions, young adult naive repertoires showed a similar but weaker trend, and memory repertoires showed no such trend. Because the same donors could not be followed over many years, conclusions were based on cross-sectional statistical analysis. Out-of-frame TCR alpha sequences shared between twins showed an excess of low generation-probability sequences compared with coincidental sharing between unrelated individuals.

The library came from 5' RACE. The run used an Illumina HiSeq 2000. Template switching added a universal primer binding site, and the final cDNA carried a unique molecular identifier that allowed TCR cDNA molecules to be counted accurately. Specific primers in the conserved constant-segment region were used to synthesize first-strand cDNA for TCR alpha and beta chains. To control for contamination, every cDNA library carried two barcodes: a SMART-Mk sample barcode plus Illumina barcodes. TruSeq adapter sequences along with Illumina sample barcodes were introduced in two successive PCR steps. Sequencing of the TCR alpha and beta cDNA libraries was done on the Illumina HiSeq platform using custom primers. The original methods were these. Unique molecular identifiers were extracted from raw reads with MiGEC, and CDR3 positions were determined with MiXCR. Recombination models were inferred per individual with the repgenHMM and IGoR tools using an EM algorithm. Shared clonotype analysis was performed with the tcR package in R, normalizing sharing by the product of cloneset sizes. To study raw recombination without the effects of thymic and clonal selection, out-of-frame nonproductive sequences were analyzed. The public reads were reprocessed in TCRdb via fastp at Q25 and MiXCR, keeping in-frame beta chains. When rows share a CDR3 protein, they turn into one entry using the most common DNA and genes. For this entry, the V and J calls and clone size follow TCRdb and not the study's own pipeline. The sample records a few hundred thousand distinct CDR3 sequences, roughly an eighth of which are singletons. About 7% of the sample is held by the ten biggest clonotypes.

Every donor was a healthy Caucasian. The twin cohort consisted of three pairs of female monozygotic twins, all aged about 18 to 29 years. Positive isolation kits from Invitrogen were used to isolate CD4+ and CD8+ T cell populations. The CDR3 goes from the cysteine to the phenylalanine over 17 residues. Only the CDR3 portion is preserved as DNA: 51 bases, with reading frame beginning at the first base. The germline V gene (reference sequence) provides CDR1 LGHDT and CDR2 YNNKEL. The V end loses 0 bases and the J end loses 2 bases, and a stretch of 17 bases separates them. As to this clonotype: The clone's antigen remains unknown. Nothing much larger sits one base from this clone, and base qualities are not available.

These data were likewise used in another study, on yellow fever vaccine responses in identical twins. Looking at the second paper: According to the authors, in identical twins the way T cells responded to vaccination appeared partly convergent and partly personalized. In identical twins, the study followed T cell clones that responded to the vaccine with precision.

This sequence uses TRBV3-1 and TRBJ2-7; a tentative D match to TRBD1 spans 6 bases. The sample consisted of CD8+ T cells sorted from blood. This receptor was identified in a woman between 18 and 29 years old in good health. The DNA sequence reads TGTGCCAGCAGCCAAGATGCGGAGCCAGGGGCCACCTACGAGCAGTACTTC. Its protein reads: CASSQDAEPGATYEQYF.